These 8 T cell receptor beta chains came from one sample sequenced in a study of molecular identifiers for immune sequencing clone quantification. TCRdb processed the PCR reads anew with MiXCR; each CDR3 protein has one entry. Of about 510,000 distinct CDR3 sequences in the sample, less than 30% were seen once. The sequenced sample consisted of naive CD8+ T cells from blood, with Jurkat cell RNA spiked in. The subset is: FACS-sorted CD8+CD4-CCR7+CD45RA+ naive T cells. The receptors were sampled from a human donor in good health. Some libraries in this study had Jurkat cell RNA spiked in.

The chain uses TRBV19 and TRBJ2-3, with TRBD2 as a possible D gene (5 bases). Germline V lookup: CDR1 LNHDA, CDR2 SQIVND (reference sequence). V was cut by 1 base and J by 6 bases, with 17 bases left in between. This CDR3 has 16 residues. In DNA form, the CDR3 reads TGTGCCAGTAGTATAGGTACCCTCCGGGGTTTCGATACGCAGTATTTT. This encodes CASSIGTLRGFDTQYF. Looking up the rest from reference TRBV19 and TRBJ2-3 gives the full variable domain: DGGITQSPKYLFRKEGQNVTLSCEQNLNHDAMYWYRQDPGQGLRLIYYSQIVNDFQKGDIAEGYSVSREKKESFPLTVTSAQKNPTAFYLCASSIGTLRGFDTQYFGPGTRLTVL.

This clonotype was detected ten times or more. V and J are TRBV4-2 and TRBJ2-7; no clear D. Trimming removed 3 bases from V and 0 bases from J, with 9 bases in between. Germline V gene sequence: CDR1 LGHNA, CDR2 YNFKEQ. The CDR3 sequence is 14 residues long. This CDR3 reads CASSHERNSYEQYF. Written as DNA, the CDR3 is TGTGCCAGCAGCCACGAAAGGAACTCCTACGAGCAGTACTTC.

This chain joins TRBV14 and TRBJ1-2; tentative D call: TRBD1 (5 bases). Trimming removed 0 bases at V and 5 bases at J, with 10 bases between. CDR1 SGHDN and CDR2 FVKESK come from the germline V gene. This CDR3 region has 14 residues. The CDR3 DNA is TGTGCCAGCAGCCAAGAGATAGGGGTATATGGCTACACCTTC. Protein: CASSQEIGVYGYTF.

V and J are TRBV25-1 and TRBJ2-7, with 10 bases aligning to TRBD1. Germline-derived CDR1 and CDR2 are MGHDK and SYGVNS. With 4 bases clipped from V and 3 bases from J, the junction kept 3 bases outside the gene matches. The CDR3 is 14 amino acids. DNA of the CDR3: TGTGCCAGCAGTGTGGACAGGGGGTTCTACGAGCAGTACTTC. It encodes CASSVDRGFYEQYF.

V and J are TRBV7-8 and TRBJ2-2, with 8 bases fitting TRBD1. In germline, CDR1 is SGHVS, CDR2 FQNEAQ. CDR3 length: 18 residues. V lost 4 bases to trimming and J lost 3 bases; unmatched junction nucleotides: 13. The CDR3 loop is CASSSFGQGHADTGELFF. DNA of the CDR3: TGTGCCAGCAGCTCATTCGGACAGGGTCACGCGGACACCGGGGAGCTGTTTTTT.

In DNA, the CDR3 is TGTGCCAGCAGTACTCGGTCACTGAACACTGAAGCTTTCTTT. The encoded protein is CASSTRSLNTEAFF. The V and J genes are TRBV6-5 and TRBJ1-1; D gene ambiguous. This CDR3 comprises 14 residues. The ends were cut back, 5 bases at V and 0 bases at J, with 10 bases in the middle. Germline CDR1 and CDR2: MNHEY and SVGAGI.

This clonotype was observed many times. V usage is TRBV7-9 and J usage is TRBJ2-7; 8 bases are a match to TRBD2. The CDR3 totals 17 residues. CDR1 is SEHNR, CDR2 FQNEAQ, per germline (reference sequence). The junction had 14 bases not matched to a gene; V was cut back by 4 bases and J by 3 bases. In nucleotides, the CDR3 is TGTGCCAGCAGCTCGGAACGAGGGACTAGAGGGTTCTACGAGCAGTACTTC. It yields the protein CASSSERGTRGFYEQYF.

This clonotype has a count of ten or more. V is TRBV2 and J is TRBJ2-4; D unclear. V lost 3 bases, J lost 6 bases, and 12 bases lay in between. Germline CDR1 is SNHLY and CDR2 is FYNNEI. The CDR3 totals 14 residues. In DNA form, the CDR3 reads TGTGCCAGCAGTGATGAGATCCTAACAAACATTCAGTACTTC. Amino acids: CASSDEILTNIQYF.